One and the same sample provided the 23 T cell receptor beta chains below, sequenced in a study of shared clonotypes between healthy human individuals. Only in-frame clones appear in the TCRdb table, and some are missing; sequencing was by immunoSEQ multiplex PCR. The profile shows fewer than 650,000 clones, 76% of them singletons. Sequenced input: PBMCs. The receptors were sampled from a woman between 35 and 50 years old in good health. Some clones in this sample may be carry-over from other donors' samples.

This clone was counted only a few times. The chain combines TRBV21-1 with TRBJ2-1; the table names TRBD2, a call not compared with the DNA. TRBV21-1 is a listed pseudogene. This CDR3 spans 18 amino acids. CDR3 protein: CASSKVKASGGSYNEQFF. Written as DNA, the CDR3 is TGTGCCAGCAGCAAAGTTAAGGCTAGCGGAGGCTCCTACAATGAGCAGTTCTTC.

This rearrangement joins TRBV7-3 to TRBJ2-3; no reliable D call. The CDR3 totals 14 residues. Trimming stripped 3 bases from V and 5 bases from J, with 12 bases between. Per germline, CDR1 SGHTA and CDR2 FQGTGA. The CDR3 loop reads CASSFGRSQDTQYF. The CDR3 DNA reads TGTGCCAGCAGCTTTGGGCGGTCACAAGATACGCAGTATTTT.

In its sample, this clone was seen once. The chain couples TRBV10-3 to TRBJ2-7, with TRBD2 matching 8 bases. Germline loops: CDR1 ENHRY, CDR2 SYGVKD. Trimming at V came to 6 bases and at J to 6 bases, leaving 16 bases not matched to a gene. This CDR3 region has 16 residues. DNA for the CDR3: TGTGCCATCAGCGGGGGGGCGGACGGTGCTGGGGGCGAGCAGTACTTC. This gives the protein CAISGGADGAGGEQYF.

The V and J genes are TRBV18 and TRBJ2-7, with TRBD1 identical over 9 bases. Per the germline V gene, CDR1 is KGHSH and CDR2 is LQKENI. This CDR3 has 15 amino acids. V lost 6 bases, J lost 7 bases, and 13 bases stayed unmatched. Here the CDR3 DNA reads TGTGCCAGCTCCCTAGACAGGGGGTCTTATGGGGAGCAGTACTTC. Residues: CASSLDRGSYGEQYF.

This clone was observed a handful of times. The rearrangement joins TRBV9 to TRBJ2-2; D is uncertain. Trimming took 3 bases from V and 4 from J, leaving 7 bases between them. Looked up from germline, CDR1 is SGDLS and CDR2 is YYNGEE. The CDR3 has 13 amino acids. The CDR3 is CASSARPTGELFF. CDR3 nucleotides: TGTGCCAGCAGCGCCCGCCCCACCGGGGAGCTGTTTTTT. The full variable domain, its missing parts supplied by reference TRBV9 and TRBJ2-2, is DSGVTQTPKHLITATGQRVTLRCSPRSGDLSVYWYQQSLDQGLQFLIQYYNGEERAKGNILERFSAQQFPDLHSELNLSSLELGDSALYFCASSARPTGELFFGEGSRLTVL.

The rearrangement uses TRBV5-4 and TRBJ1-2; the match to TRBD1 covers 8 bases. The trim removed 0 bases at V and 7 bases at J, leaving 8 bases unmatched. Looked up from germline, CDR1 is SGHNT and CDR2 is YYREEE (reference sequence). The CDR3 length is 15 residues. The CDR3 is CASSLGGTGGGGYTF. CDR3 bases: TGTGCCAGCAGCTTGGGGGGAACAGGGGGAGGTGGCTACACCTTC.

This sequence joins TRBV21-1 and TRBJ2-3; the listed D gene, TRBD1, was not tested against the DNA. TRBV21-1 represents a pseudogene. The CDR3 runs to 16 residues. DNA of the CDR3: TGTGCCAGCAGTGATCCGGGACAGGGCCGCACAGATACGCAGTATTTT. Its protein product is CASSDPGQGRTDTQYF.

The V call is TRBV6-4, the J call TRBJ2-7, with D uncertain. This CDR3 is built from 12 residues. The V end was cut by 2 bases, the J end by 0 bases, with 2 bases between. CDR1 and CDR2 (germline): MRHNA, SNTAGT. The CDR3 bases are TGTGCCAGCAGTGACAGCTCCTACGAGCAGTACTTC. As protein: CASSDSSYEQYF.

The chain is built from TRBV11-1 and TRBJ1-1; possibly TRBD1 for D (6 bases). Between the trimmed V and J ends, which lost 4 bases and 2 bases, there was a span of 14 bases. CDR3 length: 15 residues. Germline lookup yields CDR1 SGHAT and CDR2 FQDESV (reference sequence). The CDR3 region is CASSSYRDLNTEAFF. CDR3 nucleotide sequence: TGTGCCAGCAGCTCCTACAGGGACCTCAACACTGAAGCTTTCTTT. The full variable domain, in which reference TRBV11-1 and TRBJ1-1 provide the parts outside the CDR3, is EAEVAQSPRYKITEKSQAVAFWCDPISGHATLYWYRQILGQGPELLVQFQDESVVDDSQLPKDRFSAERLKGVDSTLKIQPAELGDSAMYLCASSSYRDLNTEAFFGQGTRLTVV.

The rearrangement links TRBV5-1 to TRBJ2-3; D is uncertain. The CDR3 spans 16 residues. The germline V and J ends were trimmed by 4 bases and 2 bases, with 17 bases remaining between them. Germline lookup yields CDR1 SGHRS and CDR2 YFSETQ. The CDR3 protein is CASSAYVGRTTDTQYF. The CDR3 bases are TGCGCCAGCAGCGCGTACGTAGGTAGAACCACAGATACGCAGTATTTT.

As to this clone: A far bigger clonotype differs at one base, so this is likely a read error. This sample includes further DNA sequences coding for the same CDR3. The chain combines TRBV28 with TRBJ2-7; TRBD2 might be the D (5 bases). Germline assignment: CDR1 MDHEN and CDR2 SYDVKM. The CDR3 contains 14 residues. V gave up 3 bases and J gave up 2 bases, with 11 bases separating them. CDR3 in DNA: TGTGCCAGCAGTTTCCTAGCAGCAACCTACGAGCAGTACTTC. Translation gives CASSFLAATYEQYF.

The V and J genes are TRBV10-3 and TRBJ2-1; TRBD2 matches at 10 bases. The CDR3 has 24 amino acids. Germline lookup yields CDR1 ENHRY and CDR2 SYGVKD. The ends lost 2 bases at V and 0 bases at J; junction bases unmatched: 25. Here the CDR3 reads CAISEPGNGGGHSGRSSSYNEQFF. The DNA for the CDR3 is TGTGCCATCAGTGAGCCAGGGAACGGAGGGGGCCATAGCGGGAGGTCTAGCTCCTACAATGAGCAGTTCTTC.

The V gene is TRBV7-2, the J gene TRBJ2-7, with D possibly TRBD2 on 6 matching bases. CDR3 length equals 13 residues. CDR1 SGHTA and CDR2 FQGNSA come from the germline V gene. Trimming removed 5 bases at V and 0 bases at J, with 8 bases between. The CDR3 DNA reads as TGTGCCAGCAGCCAGGAGGGCTCCTACGAGCAGTACTTC. Its translation is CASSQEGSYEQYF.

The V call is TRBV21-1, the J call TRBJ1-1; the table calls TRBD1, which could not be checked here. TRBV21-1 is noted as a pseudogene. The CDR3 has 17 residues. CDR3 protein: CASSPPPRERVTAEAFF. The CDR3, as DNA: TGTGCCAGCAGCCCGCCCCCCAGGGAAAGAGTAACCGCTGAAGCTTTCTTT.

The chain couples TRBV6-5 to TRBJ1-1; D not resolved. Germline CDR1 MNHEY, CDR2 SVGAGI. V was pared by 2 bases and J by 3 bases, with 10 bases between. CDR3 size: 14 residues. CDR3 protein: CASSYTLRHTEAFF. The CDR3 DNA sequence: TGTGCCAGCAGTTACACCCTCAGACACACTGAAGCTTTCTTT.

The rearrangement joins TRBV5-1 to TRBJ2-5, with 8 bases matching TRBD1. Germline CDR1 is SGHRS and CDR2 is YFSETQ. The ends lost 4 bases at V and 5 bases at J; junction bases unmatched: 10. This CDR3 spans 15 amino acids. The CDR3 DNA reads as TGCGCCAGCAGCCCCCTCCAGGGGGCAAGGGAGACCCAGTACTTC. Residues: CASSPLQGARETQYF.

This clone occurred a few times. This chain connects TRBV15 to TRBJ1-5; D gene ambiguous. The CDR3 spans 16 residues. V lost 5 bases to trimming and J lost 4 bases, with 18 bases between them. Germline-derived CDR1 and CDR2 are LNHNV and YYDKDF (reference sequence). The CDR3 nucleotides read TGTGCCACCAGCGGAAGACCCCGGGCCAGTAATCAGCCCCAGCATTTT. Protein product: CATSGRPRASNQPQHF.

The V call is TRBV29-1, the J call TRBJ2-1; 9 nucleotides match TRBD1. J lost 3 bases, V lost 3 bases, and 9 bases had no gene match. Germline V gives CDR1 SQVTM, CDR2 ANQGSEA. The CDR3 spans 16 residues. The CDR3 spells CSVETPGTGHYNEQFF. CDR3 nucleotide sequence: TGCAGCGTTGAGACCCCCGGGACAGGGCACTACAATGAGCAGTTCTTC.

This sequence joins TRBV28 and TRBJ1-5; unclear D gene. This CDR3 is built from 18 residues. V lost 3 bases and J 0 bases, leaving 18 bases between the germline ends. Per germline, CDR1 MDHEN and CDR2 SYDVKM. The CDR3, as DNA: TGTGCCAGCAGTTTCGGCCTCCTAGGGCCAGGTAGCAATCAGCCCCAGCATTTT. Translated, it gives CASSFGLLGPGSNQPQHF.

This clone was seen only once. The chain employs TRBV11-2 and TRBJ1-5; TRBD1 is a possible D gene (5 bases). With 1 base removed from V and 12 bases from J, the gap between germline ends came to 10 bases. Per germline, CDR1 SGHAT and CDR2 FQNNGV. CDR3 length equals 12 residues. The CDR3 protein is CASSLAPGLQHF. Here the CDR3 DNA reads TGTGCCAGCAGCTTAGCGCCAGGGCTCCAGCATTTT. Together with reference TRBV11-2 and TRBJ1-5, the CDR3 gives the full variable domain: EAGVAQSPRYKIIEKRQSVAFWCNPISGHATLYWYQQILGQGPKLLIQFQNNGVVDDSQLPKDRFSAERLKGVDSTLKIQPAKLEDSAVYLCASSLAPGLQHFGDGTRLSIL.

This clone was counted a single time. The sample has other DNA sequences that encode this CDR3 too. The gene calls are TRBV5-1 and TRBJ2-7; 11 bases are shared with TRBD2. The CDR3 has 16 amino acids. CDR1 and CDR2 (germline): SGHRS, YFSETQ. V gave up 0 bases and J gave up 2 bases; unmatched junction bases: 4. CDR3 sequence: CASSLGLAGLTYEQYF. CDR3 DNA: TGCGCCAGCAGCTTGGGACTAGCGGGACTAACCTACGAGCAGTACTTC.

The CDR3 loop reads CASHRVSGANVLTF. In DNA form, the CDR3 reads TGTGCCAGCCACAGGGTAAGCGGGGCCAACGTCCTGACTTTC. The J gene is TRBJ2-6, the V gene TRBV6-1, with D perhaps matching TRBD1 (6 bases). Deletions cut 8 bases from V and 4 bases from J, with 12 bases between. CDR1 MNHNS and CDR2 SASEGT come from the germline V gene. The CDR3 loop spans 14 amino acids.

The chain combines TRBV7-9 with TRBJ2-5; the D gene is possibly TRBD2 (7 bases). Germline CDR1 and CDR2: SEHNR and FQNEAQ (reference sequence). The CDR3 extends over 14 amino acids. Deletions cut 4 bases from V and 4 bases from J, with 13 bases between. CDR3 DNA: TGTGCCAGCAGCTGGGGAGGGGGGTCAGAGACCCAGTACTTC. This sequence encodes CASSWGGGSETQYF.